The 31 T cell receptor beta chains in this list originate from one sample, sequenced in a study of blood T cell repertoires in COVID-19. Data came from immunoSEQ multiplex PCR; TCRdb stores just in-frame clones and leaves some out. The sample lists 200,000 to 250,000 clones; approximately 83% were seen once. Sequencing was carried out using PBMCs or T cells enriched from blood (not recorded which). These receptors came from a woman aged 50 to 60 who had been exposed to COVID-19.

The genes are TRBV5-1 and TRBJ2-3; no definite D call. CDR1 and CDR2 from the germline V gene are SGHRS and YFSETQ. This CDR3 has 14 residues. V gave up 2 bases and J gave up 0 bases, with 7 bases separating them. The CDR3 sequence: CASSLERSTDTQYF. The CDR3 DNA sequence: TGCGCCAGCAGCTTAGAACGGAGCACAGATACGCAGTATTTT.

The chain links TRBV3-1 (or the pseudogene TRBV3-2) to TRBJ2-1; 7 nucleotides match TRBD2. Germline trimming cut 0 bases from V and 8 bases from J; bases unmatched to any gene: 7. CDR1 LGHDT and CDR2 YNNKEL come from the germline V gene (reference sequence). CDR3 length: 15 residues. The CDR3 reads CASSQEAGVWDEQFF. Written as DNA, the CDR3 is TGTGCCAGCAGCCAAGAGGCGGGGGTTTGGGATGAGCAGTTCTTC.

This clone has a single count. This chain joins TRBV2 and TRBJ1-2, with 8 bases matching TRBD1. Trimming took 5 bases from V and 8 from J; bases not matched to a gene: 4. Germline V lookup: CDR1 SNHLY, CDR2 FYNNEI. The CDR3 loop spans 12 amino acids. The CDR3, as DNA: TGTGCCAGCAGTCAGGGGGCAGGGGGCTACACCTTC. It codes for CASSQGAGGYTF.

This clone showed up just a few times. CDR3: CASSPSDREETQYF. The CDR3 region has the DNA TGTGCCAGCAGCCCTTCCGACAGGGAAGAGACCCAGTACTTC. The chain links TRBV11-3 to TRBJ2-5; 7 bases match TRBD1. V was pared by 5 bases and J by 3 bases, with 6 bases of the junction left unmatched. CDR1 is SGHNT, CDR2 YENEEA, per germline. CDR3 size: 14 residues.

This CDR3 reads CASRTQGTEAFF. Written as DNA, the CDR3 is TGTGCCAGTAGGACACAGGGGACAGAAGCTTTCTTT. The V call is TRBV19, the J call TRBJ1-1; 7 nucleotides agree with TRBD1. V was clipped by 6 bases and J by 8 bases; unmatched bases: 6. This CDR3 contains 12 residues. Looked up from germline, CDR1 is LNHDA and CDR2 is SQIVND (reference sequence).

The sample holds a few counts of this clone. The V call is TRBV9, the J call TRBJ1-3, with TRBD1 matching 7 bases. The CDR3 runs to 17 residues. The V gene end was trimmed by 0 bases and the J gene end by 0 bases; junction bases not matched to a gene: 6. Germline CDR1 SGDLS, CDR2 YYNGEE. CDR3 loop: CASSVGGGTLSGNTIYF. Written as DNA, the CDR3 is TGTGCCAGCAGCGTAGGAGGGGGCACACTCTCTGGAAACACCATATATTTT.

This clone has a handful of counts. This sequence joins TRBV5-4 and TRBJ2-1, with 8 nucleotides matching TRBD2. This CDR3 has 18 residues. V shed 4 bases, J shed 6 bases, and the junction held 18 bases outside the gene matches. Germline lookup yields CDR1 SGHNT and CDR2 YYREEE (reference sequence). CDR3 DNA sequence: TGTGCCAGCAGCGGGGGGACCCGTGGCGGGGGGCCACGCAATGAGCAGTTCTTC. It translates to CASSGGTRGGGPRNEQFF.

The chain uses TRBV2 and TRBJ1-2; maybe TRBD1 (5 bases). V was pared by 0 bases and J by 8 bases, with 10 bases between. This CDR3 region has 13 residues. From germline, CDR1 is SNHLY and CDR2 FYNNEI. DNA of the CDR3: TGTGCCAGCAGTGAAGCTAAGGGGTTAGGCTACACCTTC. Translating it yields CASSEAKGLGYTF.

The chain recombines TRBV7-9 with TRBJ1-1; the match to TRBD1 covers 9 bases. Germline V gene data show CDR1 as SEHNR and CDR2 as FQNEAQ (reference sequence). Unmatched junction bases numbered 8, after V lost 5 bases and J lost 4 bases. CDR3 size: 15 residues. The CDR3 is CASSPKGQGGTEAFF. Here the CDR3 DNA reads TGTGCCAGCAGCCCGAAGGGACAGGGAGGCACTGAAGCTTTCTTT.

The genes are TRBV30 and TRBJ1-5; TRBD1 agrees at 8 bases. With V trimmed by 2 bases and J by 7 bases, 10 bases remained unmatched. Per germline, CDR1 GTSNPN and CDR2 SVGIG (reference sequence). This CDR3 is 15 amino acids long. This CDR3 is CAWSLGTGGMQPQHF. As DNA, the CDR3 is TGTGCCTGGAGTCTTGGGACAGGCGGGATGCAGCCCCAGCATTTT. Complete variable domain (other parts from reference TRBV30 and TRBJ1-5): SQTIHQWPATLVQPVGSPLSLECTVEGTSNPNLYWYRQAAGRGLQLLFYSVGIGQISSEVPQNLSASRPQDRQFILSSKKLLLSDSGFYLCAWSLGTGGMQPQHFGDGTRLSIL.

CDR3 protein: CASRFTEKAFF. CDR3 nucleotide sequence: TGTGCAAGTCGCTTTACCGAGAAAGCTTTCTTT. The chain joins TRBV12-2 to TRBJ1-1. TRBV12-2 is designated a pseudogene. The CDR3 has 11 residues.

This clone has only a few counts. V usage is TRBV4-1 and J usage is TRBJ1-2; no reliable D call. V lost 2 bases and J lost 4, with 20 bases in between. The germline gives CDR1 MGHRA, CDR2 YSYEKL. There are 17 residues in the CDR3. CDR3 bases: TGCGCCAGCAGCCAAAATCCCGACTACCAAGGGCCCTATGGCTACACCTTC. Amino acid sequence: CASSQNPDYQGPYGYTF.

V and J are TRBV2 and TRBJ1-1; D gene unclear. Germline CDR1 is SNHLY and CDR2 is FYNNEI. This CDR3 comprises 11 residues. V dropped 8 bases and J dropped 10 bases, with 14 bases sitting between them. The CDR3 DNA reads as TGTGCCAGCCTAGTAAGGGAGGGAGCTTTCTTT. Protein product: CASLVREGAFF.

This chain joins TRBV14 and TRBJ2-7; 10 bases are shared with TRBD1. CDR3 size: 13 residues. CDR1 and CDR2 (germline): SGHDN, FVKESK. V lost 5 bases, J lost 5 bases, and 3 bases stayed unmatched. The CDR3 loop reads CASSLGQGNEQYF. The CDR3 coding sequence is TGTGCCAGCAGCTTGGGACAGGGGAACGAGCAGTACTTC.

The chain links TRBV12-5 to TRBJ2-6, with D possibly being TRBD1 (6 bases). Per germline, CDR1 LGHNT and CDR2 FRNRAP. CDR3 length: 16 residues. The V end was cut by 2 bases, the J end by 1 base, with 9 bases between. CDR3 in amino acids: CASGLLGASGANVLTF. As DNA, the CDR3 is TGTGCTAGTGGTTTGCTGGGGGCTTCTGGGGCCAACGTCCTGACTTTC. The full variable domain, its missing parts supplied by reference TRBV12-5 and TRBJ2-6, is DARVTQTPRHKVTEMGQEVTMRCQPILGHNTVFWYRQTMMQGLELLAYFRNRAPLDDSGMPKDRFSAEMPDATLATLKIQPSEPRDSAVYFCASGLLGASGANVLTFGAGSRLTVL.

CDR3 nucleotides: TGTGCCAGCAGCTTAGGAGTACGCGGAAACACTGAAGCTTTCTTT. Its translation is CASSLGVRGNTEAFF. V gene TRBV7-6 combines with J gene TRBJ1-1; D not certain. CDR3 length: 15 residues. Germline V gene sequence: CDR1 SGHVS, CDR2 FNYEAQ. Between the trimmed V and J ends, which lost 1 base and 2 bases, there was a span of 11 bases.

Only a few counts were recorded for this clone. V gene TRBV5-4 combines with J gene TRBJ2-3; weak D call: TRBD2 (6 bases). The CDR3 loop spans 14 amino acids. Trimming pared 1 base from V and 2 bases from J, leaving 8 bases between. Germline V gene sequence: CDR1 SGHNT, CDR2 YYREEE (reference sequence). The DNA for the CDR3 is TGTGCCAGCAGCTTGCGGGGGTTCACAGATACGCAGTATTTT. Translating it yields CASSLRGFTDTQYF.

V usage is TRBV7-2 and J usage is TRBJ2-6, with D possibly TRBD1 on 6 matching bases. The CDR3 length is 15 residues. Looked up from germline, CDR1 is SGHTA and CDR2 is FQGNSA. Trimming pared 5 bases from V and 2 bases from J, leaving 10 bases between. CDR3 in DNA: TGTGCCAGCAGCCCGTGGGGGCCTGGGGCCAACGTCCTGACTTTC. It encodes CASSPWGPGANVLTF.

The J gene is TRBJ2-1, the V gene TRBV5-1; 13 bases match TRBD2. V was pared by 1 base and J by 8 bases, with 0 bases of the junction left unmatched. In germline, CDR1 is SGHRS, CDR2 YFSETQ. CDR3 length: 14 residues. The CDR3 nucleotides are TGCGCCAGCAGCTTGACTAGCGGGAGGGATGAGCAGTTCTTC. Encoded protein: CASSLTSGRDEQFF. The full variable domain, in which reference TRBV5-1 and TRBJ2-1 provide the parts outside the CDR3, is KAGVTQTPRYLIKTRGQQVTLSCSPISGHRSVSWYQQTPGQGLQFLFEYFSETQRNKGNFPGRFSGRQFSNSRSEMNVSTLELGDSALYLCASSLTSGRDEQFFGPGTRLTVL.

This sequence joins TRBV5-4 and TRBJ1-1; D is possibly TRBD1 (5 bases). Germline lookup yields CDR1 SGHNT and CDR2 YYREEE (reference sequence). Between the trimmed V and J ends, which lost 0 bases and 3 bases, there was a span of 6 bases. The CDR3 has 13 amino acids. CDR3 in DNA: TGTGCCAGCAGCTTGGGACAGTACACTGAAGCTTTCTTT. Translation: CASSLGQYTEAFF.

V gene TRBV12-3 or TRBV12-4 combines with J gene TRBJ2-7; weak D call: TRBD1 (6 bases). V gave up 5 bases and J gave up 4 bases, with 12 bases separating them. This CDR3 region has 13 residues. The CDR3 protein is CASSLQGKYEQYF. DNA of the CDR3: TGTGCCAGCAGTCTACAGGGAAAGTACGAGCAGTACTTC.

The chain joins TRBV6-5 to TRBJ1-2, with 10 positions matching TRBD1. The CDR3 consists of 14 residues. After removal of 7 bases from V and 8 bases from J, the junction contained 10 bases not matched to a gene. Germline V gene lookup returns CDR1 MNHEY and CDR2 SVGAGI. The DNA of the CDR3 is TGTGCCAGCACCCCGGACAGGGGGGTTAACGGCTACACCTTC. It encodes CASTPDRGVNGYTF.

The chain uses TRBV7-2 and TRBJ2-6, with 11 bases lining up with TRBD2. With V trimmed by 5 bases and J by 0 bases, 9 bases remained unmatched. CDR3 length: 19 residues. CDR1 and CDR2 (germline): SGHTA, FQGNSA. The CDR3 DNA is TGTGCCAGCAGCCATAGGGGGCTAGCGGGGGGCTCTGGGGCCAACGTCCTGACTTTC. Residues: CASSHRGLAGGSGANVLTF.

A remark on this clone: Other DNA sequences in this specimen translate into the identical CDR3. The gene calls are TRBV10-3 and TRBJ1-1; D might be TRBD1 (6 bases). The CDR3 loop spans 13 amino acids. V gave up 5 bases and J gave up 1 base, with 8 bases separating them. In germline, CDR1 is ENHRY, CDR2 SYGVKD. This CDR3 is CAISLTGNTEAFF. In DNA, the CDR3 is TGTGCCATCAGTCTGACAGGGAACACTGAAGCTTTCTTT.

The chain has TRBV27 and TRBJ2-1, with D perhaps TRBD1 (6 bases). The CDR3 loop spans 16 amino acids. Germline V gene sequence: CDR1 MNHEY, CDR2 SMNVEV (reference sequence). With 3 bases removed from V and 1 base from J, the gap between germline ends came to 13 bases. CDR3 DNA sequence: TGTGCCAGCAGTTTGGGTACAGGGCGTTCCTACAATGAGCAGTTCTTC. It encodes CASSLGTGRSYNEQFF.

The chain links TRBV5-1 to TRBJ1-2; D might be TRBD1 (5 bases). CDR3 length: 13 amino acids. V was clipped by 8 bases and J by 2 bases, with 13 bases between them. The V gene's germline CDR1 is SGHRS and CDR2 YFSETQ. CDR3: CASRQILNYGYTF. The CDR3 coding sequence is TGCGCCAGTCGACAGATCCTCAACTATGGCTACACCTTC.

The chain carries TRBV6-6 and TRBJ2-7; maybe TRBD1 (6 bases). The CDR3 extends over 17 amino acids. Germline CDR1 is MNHNY and CDR2 is SVGAGI (reference sequence). Trimming stripped 5 bases from V and 5 bases from J, with 25 bases between. For the CDR3, the DNA is TGTGCCAGCAGTCACCGACGCTTCAGGGGCCCGGTCCACGAGCAGTACTTC. This encodes CASSHRRFRGPVHEQYF.

The chain recombines TRBV30 with TRBJ1-2; 12 bases are shared with TRBD1. The V segment lost 1 base and the J segment 7 bases; nucleotides outside the gene matches: 7. The CDR3 is made up of 15 amino acids. Germline-derived CDR1 and CDR2 are GTSNPN and SVGIG (reference sequence). CDR3 region: CAWSAPGQGAGGYTF. CDR3 coding DNA: TGTGCCTGGAGTGCCCCGGGACAGGGGGCGGGTGGCTACACCTTC.

V and J are TRBV28 and TRBJ2-6, with D perhaps TRBD1 (5 bases). Germline V CDR1 and CDR2: MDHEN, SYDVKM. V was clipped by 5 bases and J by 1 base, with 12 bases between them. The CDR3 is made up of 16 amino acids. The CDR3 sequence: CASSPMTDSGANVLTF. In nucleotides, the CDR3 is TGTGCCAGCAGTCCAATGACAGATTCTGGGGCCAACGTCCTGACTTTC.

This sequence joins TRBV5-1 and TRBJ1-4; 8 positions agree with TRBD1. The CDR3 runs to 17 residues. CDR1 SGHRS and CDR2 YFSETQ come from the germline V gene. The V gene end was trimmed by 3 bases and the J gene end by 0 bases; junction bases not matched to a gene: 7. This chain's CDR3 is CASSWDVQGATNEKLFF. The CDR3 DNA reads as TGCGCCAGCAGCTGGGACGTACAGGGGGCAACTAATGAAAAACTGTTTTTT.

The genes are TRBV12-3 or TRBV12-4 and TRBJ2-6; the D is unclear. The ends were cut back, 8 bases at V and 1 base at J, with 6 bases in the middle. This CDR3 spans 13 amino acids. The DNA for the CDR3 is TGTGCCAGCTCGAGGTCTGGGGCCAACGTCCTGACTTTC. This codes for CASSRSGANVLTF.